The clone carrying this T cell receptor (beta chain) showed up just once. The antigen is unknown. The CDR3 is 11 residues long. The trim removed 1 base at V and 8 bases at J, leaving 0 bases unmatched. Germline V CDR1 and CDR2: DFQATT, SNEGSKA (reference sequence). This sample is part of a study of Ad26.COV2.S vaccination and SARS-CoV-2 variants. Overall study: It was the COV1001 Ad26.COV2.S trial arm that included the donor. Study outcomes and limitations: Vaccine and placebo recipients had comparable breadth of non-spike TCRs.

This sample's treatment: 15 to 20 received Ad26.COV2.S at low or high dose, single or two shots; about 5 received placebo; per-sample allocation not given. Sampling happened 63 days after the first vaccine or placebo injection. The data were produced by immunoSEQ multiplex PCR, yet TCRdb's version contains in-frame clones alone and is incomplete. The data hold some 250,000 clones, with 70% to 90% observed a single time. Material: peripheral blood, obtained in a trial of Ad26.COV2.S vaccine versus placebo. The clonotype comes from a person between 18 and 60 years old who received the Ad26.COV2.S COVID-19 vaccine or a placebo. The rearrangement uses TRBV20-1 and TRBJ1-1; 8 nucleotides match TRBD1. The CDR3 nucleotides are TGCAGTGCTAGAGGACAGGGGGAAGCTTTCTTT. Encoded protein: CSARGQGEAFF.